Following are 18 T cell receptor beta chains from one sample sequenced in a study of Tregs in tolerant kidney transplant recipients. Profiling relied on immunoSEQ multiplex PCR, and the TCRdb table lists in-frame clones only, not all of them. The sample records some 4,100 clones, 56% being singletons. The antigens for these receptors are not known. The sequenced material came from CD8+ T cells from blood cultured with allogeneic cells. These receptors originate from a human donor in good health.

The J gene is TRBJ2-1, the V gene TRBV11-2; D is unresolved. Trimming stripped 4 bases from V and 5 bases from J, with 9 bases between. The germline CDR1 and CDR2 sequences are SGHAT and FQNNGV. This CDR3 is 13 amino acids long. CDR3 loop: CASSWWADNEQFF. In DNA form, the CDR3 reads TGTGCCAGCAGCTGGTGGGCAGACAATGAGCAGTTCTTC. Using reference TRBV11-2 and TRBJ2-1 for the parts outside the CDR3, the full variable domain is EAGVAQSPRYKIIEKRQSVAFWCNPISGHATLYWYQQILGQGPKLLIQFQNNGVVDDSQLPKDRFSAERLKGVDSTLKIQPAKLEDSAVYLCASSWWADNEQFFGPGTRLTVL.

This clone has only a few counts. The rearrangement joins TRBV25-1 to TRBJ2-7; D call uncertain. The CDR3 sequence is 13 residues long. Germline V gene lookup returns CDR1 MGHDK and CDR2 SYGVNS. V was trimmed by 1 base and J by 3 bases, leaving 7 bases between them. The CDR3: CASSELGFYEQYF. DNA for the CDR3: TGTGCCAGCAGTGAATTAGGGTTCTACGAGCAGTACTTC.

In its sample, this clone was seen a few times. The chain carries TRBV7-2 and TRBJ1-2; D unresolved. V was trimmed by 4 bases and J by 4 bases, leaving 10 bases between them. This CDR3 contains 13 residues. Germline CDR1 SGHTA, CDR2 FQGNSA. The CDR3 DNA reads TGTGCCAGCAGCTCCCAGCCGGCCTATGGCTACACCTTC. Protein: CASSSQPAYGYTF. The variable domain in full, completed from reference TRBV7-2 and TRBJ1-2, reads GAGVSQSPSNKVTEKGKDVELRCDPISGHTALYWYRQSLGQGLEFLIYFQGNSAPDKSGLPSDRFSAERTGGSVSTLTIQRTQQEDSAVYLCASSSQPAYGYTFGSGTRLTVV.

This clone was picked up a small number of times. The chain's CDR3 is CASSFLNEQFF. Written as DNA, the CDR3 is TGTGCCAGCAGCTTTCTTAATGAGCAGTTCTTC. The rearrangement uses TRBV5-6 and TRBJ2-1; D not certain. CDR3 length: 11 residues. Trimming took 2 bases from V and 7 from J, leaving 4 bases between them. From germline, CDR1 is SGHDT and CDR2 YYEEEE.

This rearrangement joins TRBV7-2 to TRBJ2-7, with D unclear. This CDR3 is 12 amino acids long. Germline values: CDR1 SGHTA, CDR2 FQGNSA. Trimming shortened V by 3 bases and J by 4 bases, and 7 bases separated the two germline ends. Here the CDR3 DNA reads TGTGCCAGCAGCTTTGGGTTTTACGAGCAGTACTTC. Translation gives CASSFGFYEQYF.

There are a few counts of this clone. The CDR3 spells CASSWADGSGEQYF. The CDR3 DNA is TGTGCCAGCAGCTGGGCTGATGGCTCGGGCGAGCAGTACTTC. The gene calls are TRBV7-9 and TRBJ2-7; D is unresolved. V lost 4 bases and J lost 6, with 16 bases in between. The CDR3 is 14 amino acids. Germline CDR1 is SEHNR and CDR2 is FQNEAQ (reference sequence). Full variable domain (missing parts from reference TRBV7-9 and TRBJ2-7): DTGVSQNPRHKITKRGQNVTFRCDPISEHNRLYWYRQTLGQGPEFLTYFQNEAQLEKSRLLSDRFSAERPKGSFSTLEIQRTEQGDSAMYLCASSWADGSGEQYFGPGTRLTVT.

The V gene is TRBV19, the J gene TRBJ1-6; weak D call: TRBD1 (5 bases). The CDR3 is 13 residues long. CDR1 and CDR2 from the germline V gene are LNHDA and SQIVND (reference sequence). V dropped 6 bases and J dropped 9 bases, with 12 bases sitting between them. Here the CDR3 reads CASSIIRGSPLHF. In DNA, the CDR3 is TGTGCCAGTAGCATTATAAGGGGTTCACCCCTCCACTTT. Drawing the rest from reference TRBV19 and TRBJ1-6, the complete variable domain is DGGITQSPKYLFRKEGQNVTLSCEQNLNHDAMYWYRQDPGQGLRLIYYSQIVNDFQKGDIAEGYSVSREKKESFPLTVTSAQKNPTAFYLCASSIIRGSPLHFGNGTRLTVT.

Here the CDR3 DNA reads TGCGCCAGCAGCCAAGAGGGATTCATGAACACTGAAGCTTTCTTT. Protein: CASSQEGFMNTEAFF. This chain joins TRBV4-1 and TRBJ1-1; D is uncertain. Germline CDR1 reads MGHRA; CDR2 reads YSYEKL. There are 15 residues in the CDR3. V shed 0 bases and J shed 0 bases, with 8 bases lying between them.

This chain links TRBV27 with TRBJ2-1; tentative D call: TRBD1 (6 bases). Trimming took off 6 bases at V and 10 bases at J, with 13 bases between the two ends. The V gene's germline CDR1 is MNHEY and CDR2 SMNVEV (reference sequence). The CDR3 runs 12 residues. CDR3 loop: CASRAPTGEQFF. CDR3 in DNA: TGTGCCAGCAGAGCACCCACAGGGGAGCAGTTCTTC.

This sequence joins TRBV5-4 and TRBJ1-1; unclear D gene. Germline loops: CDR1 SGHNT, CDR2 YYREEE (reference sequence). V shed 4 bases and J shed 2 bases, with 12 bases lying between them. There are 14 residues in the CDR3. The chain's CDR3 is CASSQDWLNTEAFF. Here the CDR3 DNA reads TGTGCCAGCAGCCAAGATTGGCTTAACACTGAAGCTTTCTTT.

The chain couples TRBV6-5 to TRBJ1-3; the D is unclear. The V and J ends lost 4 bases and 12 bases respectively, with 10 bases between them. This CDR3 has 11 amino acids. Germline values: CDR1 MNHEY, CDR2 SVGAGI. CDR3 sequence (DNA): TGTGCCAGCAGTTGGGAGTTGCGCATATATTTT. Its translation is CASSWELRIYF.

CDR3 sequence (DNA): TGTGCCTGCTCGGGGGATTCCTACGAGCAGTACTTC. Protein sequence: CACSGDSYEQYF. The chain joins TRBV30 to TRBJ2-7, with D maybe TRBD2 (6 bases). The ends were cut back, 6 bases at V and 1 base at J, with 10 bases in the middle. Germline V gene sequence: CDR1 GTSNPN, CDR2 SVGIG (reference sequence). This CDR3 comprises 12 residues.

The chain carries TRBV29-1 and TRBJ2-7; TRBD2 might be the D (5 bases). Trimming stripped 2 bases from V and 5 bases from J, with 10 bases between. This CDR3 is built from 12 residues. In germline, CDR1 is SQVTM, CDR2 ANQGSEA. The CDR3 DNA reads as TGCAGCGTTGAAATAAGAGGGCACGAGCAGTACTTC. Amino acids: CSVEIRGHEQYF.

CDR3 loop: CASSPAGSEAFF. Written as DNA, the CDR3 is TGCGCCAGCAGCCCGGCCGGTTCTGAAGCTTTCTTT. V is TRBV5-1 and J is TRBJ1-1, with D unresolved. Deletions cut 4 bases from V and 6 bases from J, with 10 bases between. The CDR3 extends over 12 amino acids. The germline V gene has CDR1 SGHRS and CDR2 YFSETQ.

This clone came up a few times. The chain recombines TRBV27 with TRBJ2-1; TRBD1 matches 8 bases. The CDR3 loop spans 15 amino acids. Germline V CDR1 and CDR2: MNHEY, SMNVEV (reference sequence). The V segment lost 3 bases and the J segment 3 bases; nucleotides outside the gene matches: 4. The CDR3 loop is CASSFTGQVYNEQFF. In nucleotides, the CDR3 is TGTGCCAGCAGTTTTACGGGACAGGTCTACAATGAGCAGTTCTTC.

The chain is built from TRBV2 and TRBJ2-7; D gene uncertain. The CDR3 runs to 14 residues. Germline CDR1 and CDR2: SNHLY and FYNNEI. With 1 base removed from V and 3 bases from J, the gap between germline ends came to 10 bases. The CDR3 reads CASSEVTLLYEQYF. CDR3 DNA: TGTGCCAGCAGTGAAGTGACTCTTCTCTACGAGCAGTACTTC.

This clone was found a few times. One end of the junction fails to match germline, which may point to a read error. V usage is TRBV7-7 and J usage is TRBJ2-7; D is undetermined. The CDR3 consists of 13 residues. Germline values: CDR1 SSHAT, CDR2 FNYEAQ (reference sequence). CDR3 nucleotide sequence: TGTGCTAGCAGCCTCTCGAGCTCCTACGAGCAGTACTTC. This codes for CASSLSSSYEQYF.

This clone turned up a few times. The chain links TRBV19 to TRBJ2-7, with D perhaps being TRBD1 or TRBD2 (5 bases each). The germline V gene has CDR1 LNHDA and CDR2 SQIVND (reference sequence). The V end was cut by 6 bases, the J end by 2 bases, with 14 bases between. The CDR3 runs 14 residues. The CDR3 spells CASSLGDGAYEQYF. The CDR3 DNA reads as TGTGCCAGTAGCCTGGGGGACGGAGCCTACGAGCAGTACTTC.